Listed below are T cell receptor beta chains from one sample, sequenced in a study of regulatory T cells in long-lasting Graves disease. MiXCR was run by TCRdb on the multiplex PCR reads, yielding one entry per CDR3 protein. The sample holds roughly 500,000 distinct CDR3 sequences, 22% seen once. Source: peripheral blood mononuclear cells (PBMCs), taken when the disease was refractory, from a patient treated with antithyroid drugs. Receptors originate from a female donor with Graves disease. The CDR3 runs from the conserved cysteine through the conserved F or W.

j_call,v_call,cdr3_aa
TRBJ2-2,TRBV7-9,CASSLQEDRETGELFF
TRBJ1-2,TRBV5-1,CASSLGDIVGYYGYTF
TRBJ1-6,TRBV6-5,CASSYTSNSPLHF
TRBJ1-5,TRBV19,CASTGDYSNQPQHF
TRBJ1-1,TRBV2,CASSVAEGKSFF
TRBJ2-5,TRBV7-8,CASSLWRRVGGETQYF
TRBJ2-7,TRBV29-1,CSVGMGVYEQYF
TRBJ1-5,TRBV4-2,CASSQDTHNQPQHF
TRBJ1-2,TRBV7-3,CASSLTGQQEGYTF
TRBJ1-5,TRBV6-1,CASSEAGPLEPQHF
TRBJ1-1,TRBV29-1,CSGTGDGTTEAFF
TRBJ1-1,TRBV18,CASSPFQRNTEAFF
TRBJ1-1,TRBV19,CASSMSSTGNTEAFF
TRBJ2-5,TRBV6-5,CASSSYTGRQYF
TRBJ1-2,TRBV6-2/TRBV6-3,CASRARDISNYGYTF
TRBJ2-5,TRBV6-1,CASSPRPMQTQYF
TRBJ1-2,TRBV7-6,CASSLQQGGGYTF
TRBJ1-5,TRBV2,CASSDGGNQPQHF
TRBJ2-4,TRBV20-1,CSAIKDSGIQYF
TRBJ2-7,TRBV20-1,CSATGQVYEQYF
TRBJ2-5,TRBV6-2/TRBV6-3,CASSYFGRRQETQYF
TRBJ2-5,TRBV20-1,CSAKQETQYF
TRBJ2-5,TRBV2,CASSEGLAGQETQYF
TRBJ1-1,TRBV6-5,CASSYPGFTEAFF
TRBJ2-4,TRBV3-1,CASSHSGAGDIQYF
TRBJ2-5,TRBV29-1,CSASGQNQETQYF
TRBJ1-1,TRBV10-3,CAIREGAGDTEAFF
TRBJ1-4,TRBV11-3,CASSTSRDSVHEKLFF
TRBJ1-4,TRBV12-3/TRBV12-4,CASSPGTVVEKLFF
TRBJ2-7,TRBV7-3,CASSLDPARRYEQYF
TRBJ1-2,TRBV14,CASSQDRKGGYTF
TRBJ2-7,TRBV29-1,CSASQGDYEQYF
TRBJ2-5,TRBV27,CASSLAGTGGISETQYF
TRBJ2-6,TRBV5-1,CASSLVAGFSGANVLTF
TRBJ2-7,TRBV5-1,CASSPDGTSAYEQYF
TRBJ1-3,TRBV11-2,CASSLVRRGTSGNTIYF
TRBJ2-7,TRBV20-1,CSAREGADYEQYF
TRBJ2-7,TRBV3-1,CASSQARESYEQYF